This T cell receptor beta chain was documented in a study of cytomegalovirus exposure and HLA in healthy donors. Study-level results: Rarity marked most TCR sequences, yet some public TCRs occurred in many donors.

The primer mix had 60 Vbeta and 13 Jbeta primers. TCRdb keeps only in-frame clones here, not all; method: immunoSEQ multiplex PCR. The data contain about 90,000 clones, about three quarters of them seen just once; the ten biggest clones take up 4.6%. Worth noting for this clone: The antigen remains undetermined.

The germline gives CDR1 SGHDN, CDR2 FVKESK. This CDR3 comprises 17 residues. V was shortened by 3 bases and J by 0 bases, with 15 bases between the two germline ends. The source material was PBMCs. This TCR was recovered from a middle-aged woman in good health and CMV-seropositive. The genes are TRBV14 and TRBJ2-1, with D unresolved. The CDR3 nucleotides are TGTGCCAGCAGCCACCCCTTCCGGAGTAGCTCCTACAATGAGCAGTTCTTC. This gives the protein CASSHPFRSSSYNEQFF.